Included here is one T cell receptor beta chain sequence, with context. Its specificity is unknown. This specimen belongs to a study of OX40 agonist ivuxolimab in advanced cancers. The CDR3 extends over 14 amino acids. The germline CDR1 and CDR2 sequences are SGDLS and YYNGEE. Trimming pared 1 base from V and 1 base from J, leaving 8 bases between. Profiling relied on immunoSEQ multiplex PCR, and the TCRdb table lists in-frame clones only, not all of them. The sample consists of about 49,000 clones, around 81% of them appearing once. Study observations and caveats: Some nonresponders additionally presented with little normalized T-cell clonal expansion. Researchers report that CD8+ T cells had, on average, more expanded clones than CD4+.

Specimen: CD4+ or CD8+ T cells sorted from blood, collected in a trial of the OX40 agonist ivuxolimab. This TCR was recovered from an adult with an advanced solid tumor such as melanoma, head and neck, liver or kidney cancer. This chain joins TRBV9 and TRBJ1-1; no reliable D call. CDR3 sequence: CASSVMWENTEAFF. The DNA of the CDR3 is TGTGCCAGCAGCGTAATGTGGGAGAACACTGAAGCTTTCTTT.